The 11 T cell receptor beta chains reported below all come from one sample, sequenced in a study of Ad26.COV2.S vaccination and SARS-CoV-2 variants (dated by TCRdb to the early 2020s). Library construction relied on the immunoSEQ multiplex PCR assay. TCRdb re-hosts the immuneACCESS table, in-frame sequences only. Its copies lack some clones; in the studies checked, an unresolved V gene accounts for under half of them, and the cause for the rest is not known. A total of more than 150,000 clones appear in this sample, around 85% of them only once. The ten largest clones capture around 6.3% of the sample. The intended sense of this specimen's time point label: individuals recovered from natural SARS-CoV-2 infection. Here the sequenced sample was peripheral blood, taken after recovery from COVID-19. The receptors shown here come from a human donor who had recovered from COVID-19.

The chain combines TRBV19 with TRBJ1-1; the D gene is possibly TRBD1 (5 bases). Germline CDR1 LNHDA, CDR2 SQIVND (reference sequence). The CDR3 spans 13 residues. V was pared by 3 bases and J by 1 base, with 6 bases between. DNA for the CDR3: TGTGCCAGTAGTATGGGGACGAACACTGAAGCTTTCTTT. This codes for CASSMGTNTEAFF.

Only one count was recorded for this clone. The chain links TRBV29-1 to TRBJ1-2; D uncertain. Between the trimmed V and J ends, which lost 5 bases and 2 bases, there was a span of 6 bases. The CDR3 runs to 11 residues. CDR1 SQVTM and CDR2 ANQGSEA come from the germline V gene. The CDR3 sequence: CSVTANYGYTF. CDR3 DNA sequence: TGCAGCGTTACAGCAAACTATGGCTACACCTTC.

J is TRBJ2-2 and V is TRBV3-1 (or the pseudogene TRBV3-2); 9 nucleotides align to TRBD1. CDR1 and CDR2 from the germline V gene are LGHDT and YNNKEL (reference sequence). The CDR3 covers 15 residues. V shed 3 bases, J shed 8 bases, and the junction held 7 bases outside the gene matches. CDR3 sequence: CASSQGQGSLGELFF. For the CDR3, the DNA is TGTGCCAGCAGCCAGGGACAGGGTTCCCTAGGGGAGCTGTTTTTT.

This clone was detected once. One end of the junction does not line up with germline, which may come from a read error. The chain is built from TRBV6-5 and TRBJ1-3; the D is unclear. This CDR3 has 13 residues. Germline V CDR1 and CDR2: MNHEY, SVGAGI. CDR3 nucleotide sequence: TGTGCCAGCAGGGCCTCTCCTGGAAGCACCATATATTTT. The encoded protein is CASRASPGSTIYF.

The chain employs TRBV19 and TRBJ2-3; D call uncertain. The V gene lost 6 bases and the J gene lost 4 bases, with 11 bases spanning the gap. The V gene's germline CDR1 is LNHDA and CDR2 SQIVND (reference sequence). The CDR3 runs 13 residues. The CDR3 DNA is TGTGCCAGTAGCCCCTTAAAAGCAGATACGCAGTATTTT. Residues: CASSPLKADTQYF.

The chain employs TRBV7-9 and TRBJ1-1, with no clear D. Germline lookup yields CDR1 SEHNR and CDR2 FQNEAQ (reference sequence). The V end lost 1 base, the J end lost 8 bases, and 14 bases lay between the germline ends. This CDR3 spans 14 amino acids. For the CDR3, the DNA is TGTGCCAGCAGCTTAGATCAAGGACCTTTCGAAGCTTTCTTT. Its translation: CASSLDQGPFEAFF.

The genes are TRBV6-5 and TRBJ2-7, with 7 bases that match TRBD2. The length of the CDR3 is 14 residues. From germline, CDR1 is MNHEY and CDR2 SVGAGI. V lost 4 bases, J lost 2 bases, and 5 bases stayed unmatched. The CDR3 spells CASSSRTRTYEQYF. The CDR3 bases are TGTGCCAGCAGTTCACGGACTAGGACCTACGAGCAGTACTTC.

This clone was seen many times. The J gene is TRBJ1-2, the V gene TRBV5-1; the D is unclear. The CDR3 contains 15 residues. V lost 4 bases and J lost 4, with 17 bases in between. The germline V gene encodes CDR1 SGHRS and CDR2 YFSETQ. The CDR3 DNA follows: TGCGCCAGCAGCCCGCAACCCCTACCTGCCTATGGCTACACCTTC. It translates to CASSPQPLPAYGYTF.

J is TRBJ2-5 and V is TRBV19, with D possibly matching TRBD1 (5 bases). This CDR3 is 14 amino acids long. CDR1 is LNHDA, CDR2 SQIVND, per germline (reference sequence). V lost 5 bases to trimming and J lost 2 bases, with 12 bases between them. The CDR3 coding sequence is TGTGCCAGTAGTTCGGCGACAGCTCAAGAGACCCAGTACTTC. Amino acids: CASSSATAQETQYF.

This rearrangement joins TRBV5-1 to TRBJ2-1, with 8 nucleotides matching TRBD1. Germline lookup yields CDR1 SGHRS and CDR2 YFSETQ. The CDR3 totals 15 residues. The V and J ends lost 2 bases and 2 bases, in that order; junction bases with no gene match: 3. In DNA form, the CDR3 reads TGCGCCAGCAGCTTTTGGACAGGGACCTACAATGAGCAGTTCTTC. It codes for CASSFWTGTYNEQFF.

The genes are TRBV7-3 and TRBJ2-1; D remains ambiguous. This CDR3 is built from 16 residues. Germline V gene sequence: CDR1 SGHTA, CDR2 FQGTGA. Trimming stripped 3 bases from V and 0 bases from J, with 12 bases between. The CDR3 DNA follows: TGTGCCAGCAGCTTCCTGGGCTCCTACTCCTACAATGAGCAGTTCTTC. Its translation: CASSFLGSYSYNEQFF.